Following are 9 T cell receptor beta chains from one sample sequenced in a study of T cell responses to AZD1222 COVID-19 vaccine. Method: immunoSEQ multiplex PCR; TCRdb's copy keeps in-frame clones and lacks some. In the table there are roughly 120,000 clones, 85% to 95% of which are singletons. The specimen was peripheral blood, collected on day 0 of AZD1222 vaccination. The source of these receptors is an adult in good health.

This clone showed up just once. V is TRBV5-4 and J is TRBJ1-4; 10 nucleotides align to TRBD1. Germline-derived CDR1 and CDR2 are SGHNT and YYREEE (reference sequence). CDR3 size: 15 residues. The V segment lost 4 bases and the J segment 8 bases; nucleotides outside the gene matches: 8. The CDR3 DNA reads TGTGCCAGCAGCGGATATCGACAGGGGGCCGAAAAACTGTTTTTT. Translating gives CASSGYRQGAEKLFF.

The chain has TRBV6-1 and TRBJ1-2; D not resolved. Looked up from germline, CDR1 is MNHNS and CDR2 is SASEGT. The CDR3 totals 14 residues. Trimming took off 2 bases at V and 3 bases at J, with 10 bases between the two ends. CDR3: CASSESTGDYGYTF. CDR3 bases: TGTGCCAGCAGTGAATCTACTGGGGACTATGGCTACACCTTC.

J is TRBJ1-5 and V is TRBV18, with unresolved D. Trimming removed 3 bases from V and 3 bases from J, with 15 bases in between. The germline V gene encodes CDR1 KGHSH and CDR2 LQKENI. The length of the CDR3 is 16 residues. The CDR3: CASSPSSSQINQPQHF. The CDR3 DNA follows: TGTGCCAGCTCACCCTCGTCCAGCCAAATCAATCAGCCCCAGCATTTT.

The genes are TRBV6-4 and TRBJ1-5; TRBD1 aligns across 9 bases. V was pared by 0 bases and J by 1 base, with 13 bases of the junction left unmatched. The CDR3 is 20 amino acids. Germline CDR1 and CDR2: MRHNA and SNTAGT. CDR3 in amino acids: CASSDSTSVGGQGSNQPQHF. Here the CDR3 DNA reads TGTGCCAGCAGTGACTCAACCAGCGTAGGAGGACAGGGGAGCAATCAGCCCCAGCATTTT.

The V call is TRBV27, the J call TRBJ1-5; TRBD1 is a possible D gene (5 bases). The germline gives CDR1 MNHEY, CDR2 SMNVEV (reference sequence). V lost 10 bases and J lost 2, with 12 bases in between. The CDR3 has 13 amino acids. CDR3 loop: CATGWGGNQPQHF. The DNA for the CDR3 is TGTGCCACCGGGTGGGGCGGCAATCAGCCCCAGCATTTT.

V is TRBV2 and J is TRBJ2-5; maybe TRBD2 (6 bases). CDR1 is SNHLY, CDR2 FYNNEI, per germline. The CDR3 extends over 15 amino acids. V was clipped by 2 bases and J by 2 bases, with 12 bases between them. In DNA, the CDR3 is TGTGCCAGCAGTGAACCCGGGAGCAGACAAGAGACCCAGTACTTC. Translated: CASSEPGSRQETQYF.

Written as DNA, the CDR3 is TGCGCCAGCAGCTTAATACTATCAGGGTCGACCACTGAAGCTTTCTTT. This encodes CASSLILSGSTTEAFF. This rearrangement joins TRBV5-1 to TRBJ1-1; D is possibly TRBD1 (5 bases). CDR1 and CDR2 (germline): SGHRS, YFSETQ. Trimming pared 2 bases from V and 4 bases from J, leaving 18 bases between. The CDR3 consists of 16 residues.

The chain has TRBV10-1 and TRBJ1-6; D unresolved. Trimming took off 0 bases at V and 7 bases at J, with 7 bases between the two ends. Per germline, CDR1 WNHNN and CDR2 SYGVQD (reference sequence). The CDR3 length is 14 residues. The CDR3 region has the DNA TGCGCCAGCAGTGAGTCGGGCAGCAATTCACCCCTCCACTTT. Its protein product is CASSESGSNSPLHF.

The chain carries TRBV7-6 and TRBJ2-1; 11 bases agree with TRBD2. Germline V gene lookup returns CDR1 SGHVS and CDR2 FNYEAQ. V shed 4 bases, J shed 7 bases, and the junction held 6 bases outside the gene matches. This CDR3 has 15 amino acids. CDR3 coding DNA: TGTGCCAGCAGCTCGGGACTAGCGGAAACAAATGAGCAGTTCTTC. Encoded protein: CASSSGLAETNEQFF.